This TCR beta chain was sequenced during a study of cytotoxic CD8 clonotypes in ibrutinib-treated CLL. On the study more broadly: Among the patients, fewer than twelve presented as relapsed/refractory and around 16 as treatment-naive; around 18 showed unmutated IGHV. Study findings and constraints: In sustained-remission versus progressing patients, sampling times differed.

TCRdb's table, derived via immunoSEQ multiplex PCR, lists solely in-frame clones and lacks some. The sample lists 150,000 to 200,000 clones; 70% to 90% were seen once. A remark on this clone: Its antigen is unknown.

Cryopreserved PBMCs supplied about 2 micrograms of genomic DNA for TCR beta libraries. CDR1 and CDR2 (germline): LNHDA, SQIVND (reference sequence). The V gene end was trimmed by 4 bases and the J gene end by 4 bases; junction bases not matched to a gene: 5. The CDR3 is 14 residues long. Sample: PBMCs, taken at disease progression, from a patient treated with ibrutinib. V and J are TRBV19 and TRBJ1-2; TRBD1 matches 8 bases. This clonotype was obtained from a human donor with chronic lymphocytic leukemia. Here the CDR3 reads CASSTLTGGYGYTF. The CDR3 nucleotides read TGTGCCAGTAGTACTCTAACAGGGGGCTATGGCTACACCTTC.